The rows below give T cell receptor beta chains drawn from one sample of a study of T-cell reconstitution after alpha-beta-depleted transplantation in children. TCRdb re-derived calls from the PCR reads in MiXCR, one entry per CDR3 protein. The sample records about 27,000 distinct CDR3 sequences, roughly 19% being singletons. Sequences were derived from PBMCs, mostly from graft donor cells, sampled 60 days after TCRalphabeta/CD19-depleted stem cell transplant. The receptor set was obtained from a male patient between 2 and 9 years old who had a stem cell transplant for acute lymphoblastic leukemia, so the T cells may come from the graft donor. Both conserved end residues are part of each CDR3. A D gene is named only where the DNA matches it firmly. The size entry is marked missing in some rows and otherwise reads once, few, many or a size class.

D | size | J | V | DNA | CDR3
. | many | TRBJ2-7 | TRBV27 | TGTGCCAGCAGTTTGGGCGAGCAGTACTTC | CASSLGEQYF
TRBD2 | . | TRBJ2-3 | TRBV20-1 | TGCAGTGCTCGGGGGACTAGCGGACGCACAGATACGCAGTATTTT | CSARGTSGRTDTQYF
. | many | TRBJ2-1 | TRBV5-1 | TGCGCCAGCACCTCGGGAGACTCCTACAATGAGCAGTTCTTC | CASTSGDSYNEQFF
TRBD2 | many | TRBJ2-5 | TRBV3-1 | TGTGCCAGCAGTGGGAGCGGGGGCCTCCAGTACTTC | CASSGSGGLQYF
TRBD2 | few | TRBJ2-1 | TRBV10-3 | TGTGCCACGGGGACTAGCGGGCCCTACAATGAGCAGTTCTTC | CATGTSGPYNEQFF
TRBD1 | . | TRBJ1-5 | TRBV20-1 | TGCAGTGCTCTGAAGGTCGGGCAGGGGGGTGGTGCGGGTCAGCCCCAGCATTTT | CSALKVGQGGGAGQPQHF
TRBD1 | few | TRBJ1-2 | TRBV19 | TGTGCCAGCGGCCGACAGGGTATAAACTATGGCTACACCTTC | CASGRQGINYGYTF
. | . | TRBJ1-1 | TRBV29-1 | TGCAGCGTTTCCTCTTCTGAAGCTTTCTTT | CSVSSSEAFF
. | many | TRBJ2-7 | TRBV12-5 | TGTGCTAGTGGTCCCCTGGGTGCGAGTTCGGGTGAGCAGTACTTC | CASGPLGASSGEQYF
. | . | TRBJ1-1 | TRBV20-1 | TGCAGTGCTACGTCCGGGACGGCGTTTGAAGCTTTCTTT | CSATSGTAFEAFF
. | many | TRBJ2-1 | TRBV7-3 | TGTGCCAGCCTACTTGTCAGGGCCTCCTACAATGAGCAGTTCTTC | CASLLVRASYNEQFF
. | . | TRBJ2-1 | TRBV28 | TGTGCCAGCAGTTTATATGGGGGCCACTACAATGAGCAGTTCTTC | CASSLYGGHYNEQFF
TRBD2 | many | TRBJ2-2 | TRBV7-2 | TGTGCCAGCAGCTTAGTCCAGCGCGGGGGAACACCCGGGGAGCTGTTTTTT | CASSLVQRGGTPGELFF
TRBD1 | many | TRBJ2-7 | TRBV29-1 | TGCAGCGTTGAATTGGGACAGGGGGCCTACGAGCAGTACTTC | CSVELGQGAYEQYF
TRBD1 | many | TRBJ1-1 | TRBV9 | TGTGCCAGCAGCGTCACAGGGGGCGCGGGAGGAGCTTTCTTT | CASSVTGGAGGAFF
TRBD1 | many | TRBJ1-1 | TRBV27 | TGTGCCAGCAGTCATTGGGACAGCTCGGGCACTGAAGCTTTCTTT | CASSHWDSSGTEAFF
. | few | TRBJ2-1 | TRBV6-5 | TGTGCCAGCAGTTTCAGAAGCGGATCCCTCTCCTACAATGAGCAGTTCTTC | CASSFRSGSLSYNEQFF
. | few | TRBJ2-3 | TRBV7-9 | TGTGCCAGCAGCCCCAAGGCGGCCGGGGCGCAGTATTTT | CASSPKAAGAQYF
. | many | TRBJ2-3 | TRBV5-1 | TGCGCCAGCAGCTTAAGCAGGCTCACAGATACGCAGTATTTT | CASSLSRLTDTQYF
. | . | TRBJ2-1 | TRBV5-1 | TGCGCCAGCAGCTTGGTATTTTCGGGACTTCACAATGAGCAGTTCTTC | CASSLVFSGLHNEQFF
TRBD1 | few | TRBJ1-1 | TRBV6-5 | TGTGCCAGCAGTTACTCGACAGGGGGCACTGAAGCTTTCTTT | CASSYSTGGTEAFF
. | . | TRBJ2-3 | TRBV7-3 | TGTGCCAGCAGCTTTTACAGCGGTGGCACAGATACGCAGTATTTT | CASSFYSGGTDTQYF
. | . | TRBJ2-1 | TRBV5-4 | TGTGCCAGCAGCCCCTCACCGGGGGCTAGCGGTAGCAATGAGCAGTTCTTC | CASSPSPGASGSNEQFF
TRBD2 | few | TRBJ2-1 | TRBV24-1 | TGTGCCACCAGTGATCCTAGCGGCTCCTACAATGAGCAGTTCTTC | CATSDPSGSYNEQFF
. | many | TRBJ2-5 | TRBV12-3/TRBV12-4 | TGTGCCAGCAAATGGTCAGGGGGGGAGACCCAGTACTTC | CASKWSGGETQYF
. | . | TRBJ2-3 | TRBV18 | TGTGCCAGCTCACCTTTCGCGAGCGGGAGCACAGATACGCAGTATTTT | CASSPFASGSTDTQYF
TRBD2 | . | TRBJ2-2 | TRBV4-3 | TGCGCCAGCAGCCAGGAAAGCGGGGGGGCGTTGAACACCGGGGAGCTGTTTTTT | CASSQESGGALNTGELFF
. | few | TRBJ2-5 | TRBV7-9 | TGTGCCAGCAGCTCGCGGCTAGCAGGGGAGACCCAGTACTTC | CASSSRLAGETQYF
. | . | TRBJ2-7 | TRBV6-1 | TGTGCCAGCTTTCTGGCGGGCGGCTCCTACGAGCAGTACTTC | CASFLAGGSYEQYF
. | . | TRBJ2-6 | TRBV29-1 | TGCAGCGTACAAGCACAGGGACCCTCTGGGGCCAACGTCCTGACTTTC | CSVQAQGPSGANVLTF
. | . | TRBJ2-1 | TRBV28 | TGTGCCAGCAGTATTGGACCAAACTACAATGAGCAGTTCTTC | CASSIGPNYNEQFF
. | many | TRBJ1-5 | TRBV20-1 | TGCAGTGCTAGAGGGGAAGGGGGGGCAGGATTAAAGGATGGCAATCAGCCCCAGCATTTT | CSARGEGGAGLKDGNQPQHF
. | few | TRBJ1-1 | TRBV3-1 | TGTGCCAGCAGCCAAGCTTCAGCGAGAGGCACTGAAGCTTTCTTT | CASSQASARGTEAFF
TRBD2 | few | TRBJ2-1 | TRBV4-2 | TGTGCCAGCAGCCAAGATATAGCGGGCTCCTACAATGAGCAGTTCTTC | CASSQDIAGSYNEQFF
. | many | TRBJ2-3 | TRBV10-3 | TGTGCCATCAGTGAGTTTGGCAGCACAGATACGCAGTATTTT | CAISEFGSTDTQYF
TRBD1 | few | TRBJ2-2 | TRBV4-3 | TGCGCCAGCAGCCAGGAACCGGGACAGGGCGCGTGGACCGGGGAGCTGTTTTTT | CASSQEPGQGAWTGELFF
. | many | TRBJ2-7 | TRBV10-3 | TGTGCCATCAGTGAGTCGGGGACGCCGGCCGAGCAGTACTTC | CAISESGTPAEQYF
. | many | TRBJ2-5 | TRBV5-1 | TGCGCCAGCAGCTTTTGGGACGGAAAGACCCAGTACTTC | CASSFWDGKTQYF
TRBD1 | . | TRBJ1-6 | TRBV7-2 | TGTGCCAGCAGCTTTCAGGGGGGAAATTCACCCCTCCACTTT | CASSFQGGNSPLHF
. | . | TRBJ2-1 | TRBV7-6 | TGTGCCAGCAGCTTAGCGCCTCAGGCGGGAACATCCCACAATGAGCAGTTCTTC | CASSLAPQAGTSHNEQFF
. | many | TRBJ1-6 | TRBV10-3 | TGTGCCATCAGTGATGAGGGTTCCTATAATTCACCCCTCCACTTT | CAISDEGSYNSPLHF
. | . | TRBJ1-2 | TRBV20-1 | TGCAGTGCTGGGGACAACTATGGCTACACCTTC | CSAGDNYGYTF
TRBD2 | large | TRBJ2-5 | TRBV4-2 | TGTGCCAGCAGCCAAGAACTAGCGGGGGCCAGGGGAGAGACCCAGTACTTC | CASSQELAGARGETQYF
. | . | TRBJ2-1 | TRBV18 | TGTGCCAGCTCACCACTAGCGGACCATTACAATGAGCAGTTCTTC | CASSPLADHYNEQFF
TRBD2 | few | TRBJ2-3 | TRBV20-1 | TGCAGGGTGGATAGCGGGAGGGTCACAGATACGCAGTATTTT | CRVDSGRVTDTQYF
. | few | TRBJ1-1 | TRBV11-3 | TGTGCCAGCAGCTTAGGCGGGACTTCGAACACTGAAGCTTTCTTT | CASSLGGTSNTEAFF
. | . | TRBJ2-1 | TRBV4-1 | TGCGCCAGCAGCCAAGTAGGGGGGGCAGGTGAGCAGTTCTTC | CASSQVGGAGEQFF
. | . | TRBJ2-7 | TRBV5-1 | TGCGCCAGCACCGGGGTCACCTCCGAGCAGTACTTC | CASTGVTSEQYF